Described below is a single T cell receptor (beta chain) sequence and its context. Antigen unknown. TCR beta CDR3 region amplification was performed from RNA transcripts. The HTBI primer set drove a first-round RT-PCR of the TCR CDR3. TCRdb recomputed calls from the multiplex PCR reads with MiXCR, one row per CDR3 protein. The top ten hold about 45% of the sample, which has over 500,000 distinct CDR3 sequences, roughly 45% seen once. This specimen comes from a study of T cells in Graves' hyperthyroidism and ophthalmopathy. Trimming pared 4 bases from V and 6 bases from J, leaving 10 bases between. Germline V gene sequence: CDR1 MNHNS, CDR2 SASEGT. The CDR3 has 13 residues. The study, taken as a whole, reports: Appearing also in blood were most of the thyroid clonotypes expanded above 0.001.

Exclusion criteria comprised uncontrolled infection, other autoimmune disease, pregnancy or lactation. Based on clinical symptoms, serum thyroxine and TRAb, thyroid ultrasound and orbital computed tomography, diagnoses were reached. This chain uses TRBV6-1 with TRBJ1-5; a weak D match, TRBD1 (6 bases). The receptor was derived from an adult woman with Graves' disease, either hyperthyroidism or ophthalmopathy (not recorded which). The sample taken for sequencing was peripheral blood or thyroid tissue (not recorded which). The CDR3 here is CASSATGTQPQHF. As DNA, the CDR3 is TGTGCCAGCAGTGCAACAGGGACTCAGCCCCAGCATTTT.